Below, 27 T cell receptor beta chains from the same sample are listed, as sequenced in a study of Graves' ophthalmopathy and Graves' hyperthyroidism. Beta-chain TCR CDR3 regions were amplified from RNA transcripts. An initial RT-PCR round employing HTBI primers preceded a second-round multiplex PCR. A single record per CDR3 protein comes from TCRdb applying MiXCR to the multiplex PCR reads. The table has about 340,000 distinct CDR3 sequences, roughly a sixth seen once. Input material: peripheral blood. The receptor set was obtained from an adult man with Graves' ophthalmopathy.

The rearrangement joins TRBV4-1 to TRBJ1-1; a possible D gene is TRBD1 (6 bases). V was trimmed by 4 bases and J by 4 bases, leaving 25 bases between them. The CDR3 is made up of 18 amino acids. Germline CDR1 reads MGHRA; CDR2 reads YSYEKL. CDR3 DNA sequence: TGCGCCAGCAGCCTACCCACCGCCTTTACAGGGATAGTCACTGAAGCTTTCTTT. It translates to CASSLPTAFTGIVTEAFF.

In this sample, this clonotype turned up many times. The rearrangement uses TRBV6-2 or TRBV6-3 and TRBJ1-5, with a possible D match to TRBD1 (5 bases). The CDR3 length is 15 residues. Trimming shortened V by 8 bases and J by 8 bases, and 22 bases separated the two germline ends. CDR1 is MNHEY and CDR2 is SVGEGT in the germline V gene. The CDR3 nucleotides are TGTGCCAGCGACCGGTCTGGGAGGGGTGGGGAGCCCCAGCATTTT. It translates to CASDRSGRGGEPQHF.

At least ten counts were recorded for this clonotype. The rearrangement uses TRBV6-5 and TRBJ2-7; 12 bases agree with TRBD1. J was trimmed by 6 bases and V by 6 bases; bases with no gene match: 3. The germline V gene encodes CDR1 MNHEY and CDR2 SVGAGI. The CDR3 has 13 amino acids. CDR3 loop: CASSRGQGAEQYF. For the CDR3, the DNA is TGTGCCAGCAGCAGGGGACAGGGGGCCGAGCAGTACTTC.

The V call is TRBV30, the J call TRBJ1-5; TRBD1 matches at 7 bases. The CDR3 has 17 amino acids. V trimming: 2 bases; J trimming: 0 bases; junction bases outside the gene matches: 10. In germline, CDR1 is GTSNPN, CDR2 SVGIG (reference sequence). As DNA, the CDR3 is TGTGCCTGGAGTTTTGGACAGGAGGCCTATAGCAATCAGCCCCAGCATTTT. Translated: CAWSFGQEAYSNQPQHF.

In its sample, this clonotype was seen many times. The chain links TRBV24-1 to TRBJ2-7; possibly TRBD1 for D (5 bases). In germline, CDR1 is KGHDR, CDR2 SFDVKD. Deletions cut 4 bases from V and 4 bases from J, with 10 bases between. The CDR3 consists of 13 residues. In nucleotides, the CDR3 is TGTGCCACCAGTGACCAGGGCTATTACGAGCAGTACTTC. This gives the protein CATSDQGYYEQYF.

This clonotype showed up many times. As the CDR3 is not closed by the conserved phenylalanine or tryptophan, this likely results from a read error. This chain joins TRBV5-6 and TRBJ1-5; TRBD1 is a possible D gene (6 bases). CDR3 length: 14 amino acids. Trimming took 1 base from V and 6 from J, leaving 11 bases between them. In germline, CDR1 is SGHDT, CDR2 YYEEEE. CDR3 region: CASSLIGGGQPQHL. The CDR3 DNA is TGTGCCAGCAGCTTGATCGGGGGCGGTCAGCCCCAGCATCTT.

This sequence joins TRBV20-1 and TRBJ2-2; 8 bases are shared with TRBD1. The CDR3 has 14 residues. V lost 4 bases to trimming and J lost 6 bases; unmatched junction nucleotides: 7. Germline V gene data show CDR1 as DFQATT and CDR2 as SNEGSKA (reference sequence). The DNA of the CDR3 is TGCAGTGCTACAGGGGGCGGGTGGTCCGGGGAGCTGTTTTTT. Translation gives CSATGGGWSGELFF.

The J gene is TRBJ2-2, the V gene TRBV12-3 or TRBV12-4; 13 bases align to TRBD2. The V segment lost 5 bases and the J segment 5 bases; nucleotides outside the gene matches: 5. The CDR3 covers 16 residues. In DNA form, the CDR3 reads TGTGCCAGCAGTCCCGGGACTAGCGGGAAGACCGGGGAGCTGTTTTTT. It specifies CASSPGTSGKTGELFF.

This clonotype was seen at least ten times. The rearrangement uses TRBV12-3 or TRBV12-4 and TRBJ2-7; D gene uncertain. The CDR3 has 15 residues. V lost 3 bases and J 4 bases, leaving 16 bases between the germline ends. The chain's CDR3 is CASSFRLVNPYEQYF. The CDR3 DNA sequence: TGTGCCAGCAGTTTTCGCCTAGTGAATCCGTACGAGCAGTACTTC.

This clonotype was seen many times. The V call is TRBV7-3, the J call TRBJ2-2; perhaps D is TRBD1 or TRBD2 (5 bases each). Deletions cut 5 bases from V and 7 bases from J, with 14 bases between. Germline V lookup: CDR1 SGHTA, CDR2 FQGTGA. The CDR3 length is 14 residues. The CDR3: CASSPQEANGELFF. The CDR3 DNA reads TGTGCCAGCAGCCCACAGGAGGCGAACGGGGAGCTGTTTTTT.

This clonotype was found many times. The gene calls are TRBV19 and TRBJ1-1, with D tentatively TRBD1 (5 bases). Looked up from germline, CDR1 is LNHDA and CDR2 is SQIVND (reference sequence). The V and J ends lost 2 bases and 5 bases respectively, with 12 bases between them. The CDR3 covers 14 residues. The DNA of the CDR3 is TGTGCCAGTAGTATAATAGGGGCCCGGACTGAAGCTTTCTTT. Protein product: CASSIIGARTEAFF. The full variable domain, rest sourced from reference TRBV19 and TRBJ1-1, is DGGITQSPKYLFRKEGQNVTLSCEQNLNHDAMYWYRQDPGQGLRLIYYSQIVNDFQKGDIAEGYSVSREKKESFPLTVTSAQKNPTAFYLCASSIIGARTEAFFGQGTRLTVV.

Ten or more counts support this clonotype. V is TRBV5-1 and J is TRBJ2-5; D is uncertain. CDR1 is SGHRS and CDR2 is YFSETQ in the germline V gene. The CDR3 loop spans 15 amino acids. V lost 0 bases and J lost 0, with 9 bases in between. The DNA for the CDR3 is TGCGCCAGCAGCTTGGACACCTTAAACCAAGAGACCCAGTACTTC. Its protein is CASSLDTLNQETQYF.

This clonotype was counted at least ten times. This chain connects TRBV20-1 to TRBJ1-1; 9 bases are a match to TRBD1. With 5 bases clipped from V and 4 bases from J, the junction kept 11 bases outside the gene matches. The CDR3 totals 15 residues. Per the germline V gene, CDR1 is DFQATT and CDR2 is SNEGSKA (reference sequence). The CDR3 loop is CSALPVQGARTEAFF. The DNA for the CDR3 is TGCAGTGCTCTCCCTGTACAGGGGGCGCGCACTGAAGCTTTCTTT.

This clonotype was picked up many times. The CDR3 sequence is CSVESRDRDYGYTF. As DNA, the CDR3 is TGCAGCGTTGAAAGCCGGGACAGGGACTATGGCTACACCTTC. This chain connects TRBV29-1 to TRBJ1-2; TRBD1 aligns across 9 bases. J gave up 3 bases and V 2 bases, and 4 bases lay outside the gene matches. Looked up from germline, CDR1 is SQVTM and CDR2 is ANQGSEA. The CDR3 has 14 residues.

This clonotype has at least ten counts. The V gene is TRBV20-1, the J gene TRBJ1-5; tentative D call: TRBD1 (6 bases). The CDR3 covers 16 residues. Trimming removed 4 bases at V and 0 bases at J, with 16 bases between. CDR1 is DFQATT, CDR2 SNEGSKA, per germline (reference sequence). The CDR3 here is CSATRDTGDSNQPQHF. The CDR3 DNA follows: TGCAGTGCTACTAGGGACACTGGGGATAGCAATCAGCCCCAGCATTTT.

Ten or more counts support this clonotype. This chain joins TRBV11-1 and TRBJ2-5; D may be TRBD2 (6 bases). The CDR3 totals 15 residues. The V end was cut by 0 bases, the J end by 5 bases, with 13 bases between. Germline loops: CDR1 SGHAT, CDR2 FQDESV (reference sequence). As DNA, the CDR3 is TGTGCCAGCAGCTTAGCGGTAACGGGAGCGGAGACCCAGTACTTC. This sequence encodes CASSLAVTGAETQYF.

This clonotype was counted many times. The chain is built from TRBV20-1 and TRBJ2-7, with D unclear. This CDR3 is built from 11 residues. Germline V gives CDR1 DFQATT, CDR2 SNEGSKA (reference sequence). V was shortened by 3 bases and J by 3 bases, with 6 bases between the two germline ends. CDR3 bases: TGCAGTGCTAGGTGGGGCTACGAGCAGTACTTC. It codes for CSARWGYEQYF.

The sample holds many counts of this clonotype. The chain combines TRBV30 with TRBJ2-5; D possibly corresponds to TRBD1 (6 bases). Trimming left V 4 bases short and J 2 bases short, with 17 bases between. The CDR3 covers 15 residues. Germline CDR1 and CDR2: GTSNPN and SVGIG (reference sequence). As DNA, the CDR3 is TGTGCCTGGACCGTGGGCACAGGGAGACAAGAGACCCAGTACTTC. This gives the protein CAWTVGTGRQETQYF.

The chain has TRBV15 and TRBJ2-4; D is unresolved. The CDR3 runs 16 residues. V was cut by 5 bases and J by 8 bases, with 22 bases left in between. From germline, CDR1 is LNHNV and CDR2 YYDKDF (reference sequence). The CDR3 sequence: CATSPRGWGYDDIQYF. The CDR3 coding sequence is TGTGCCACCAGCCCGCGCGGATGGGGTTATGACGACATTCAGTACTTC.

This clonotype was seen repeatedly, ten times or more. The DNA for the CDR3 is TGTGCCAGCAGCGTAGAGGGGTTCGACTATGGCTACACCTTC. This translates into CASSVEGFDYGYTF. V and J are TRBV9 and TRBJ1-2; TRBD1 might be the D (5 bases). The germline CDR1 and CDR2 sequences are SGDLS and YYNGEE. The germline V and J ends were trimmed by 0 bases and 3 bases, with 9 bases remaining between them. The CDR3 is 14 residues long.

This clonotype was seen many times. V usage is TRBV29-1 and J usage is TRBJ2-2, with D possibly matching TRBD2 (6 bases). The ends were cut back, 4 bases at V and 4 bases at J, with 19 bases in the middle. The CDR3 totals 16 residues. Germline CDR1 is SQVTM and CDR2 is ANQGSEA. CDR3 sequence: CSVATTRAPSTGELFF. CDR3 in DNA: TGCAGCGTTGCCACGACTAGAGCGCCAAGCACCGGGGAGCTGTTTTTT.

This clonotype was counted at least ten times. The V and J genes are TRBV7-9 and TRBJ2-4, with D possibly matching TRBD2 (5 bases). The germline V gene encodes CDR1 SEHNR and CDR2 FQNEAQ (reference sequence). V was clipped by 7 bases and J by 4 bases, with 8 bases between them. The CDR3 is 12 amino acids. CDR3 nucleotides: TGTGCCAGCAAAGGACTGAAAAACATTCAGTACTTC. Protein product: CASKGLKNIQYF.

The gene calls are TRBV19 and TRBJ1-5; TRBD1 agrees at 7 bases. Looked up from germline, CDR1 is LNHDA and CDR2 is SQIVND (reference sequence). V lost 7 bases and J lost 0; bases outside the gene matches: 6. The CDR3 is made up of 15 amino acids. CDR3 nucleotides: TGTGCCAGTAAGGAGACAGGGAATAGCAATCAGCCCCAGCATTTT. It translates to CASKETGNSNQPQHF.

This chain uses TRBV5-1 with TRBJ2-7; 12 nucleotides match TRBD2. Germline-derived CDR1 and CDR2 are SGHRS and YFSETQ. The CDR3 contains 18 residues. The junction had 15 bases not matched to a gene; V was cut back by 1 base and J by 7 bases. In DNA, the CDR3 is TGCGCCAGCAGCTTGAAGGGGTCGCCGACTAGCGGGAGTTGGGAGCAGTACTTC. Its translation: CASSLKGSPTSGSWEQYF.

In its sample, this clonotype was seen many times. The rearrangement joins TRBV27 to TRBJ1-1; TRBD1 aligns across 9 bases. Germline V gene data show CDR1 as MNHEY and CDR2 as SMNVEV (reference sequence). The CDR3 contains 14 residues. J gave up 3 bases and V 8 bases, and 7 bases lay outside the gene matches. The CDR3 sequence: CASGGTGRDTEAFF. DNA of the CDR3: TGTGCCAGCGGGGGGACAGGGAGGGACACTGAAGCTTTCTTT.

This clonotype came up many times. The DNA of the CDR3 is TGTGCCAGCAGCACCACTCGAAGGACAGGTCCAAACACTGAAGCTTTCTTT. Encoded protein: CASSTTRRTGPNTEAFF. The rearrangement joins TRBV11-1 to TRBJ1-1, with 7 bases matching TRBD1. This CDR3 is 17 amino acids long. V gave up 5 bases and J gave up 2 bases; unmatched junction bases: 14. CDR1 and CDR2 from the germline V gene are SGHAT and FQDESV (reference sequence).

This clonotype occurred many times. The gene calls are TRBV20-1 and TRBJ2-7; D may be TRBD1 or TRBD2 (5 bases each). The V gene's germline CDR1 is DFQATT and CDR2 SNEGSKA (reference sequence). This CDR3 contains 13 residues. The V and J ends lost 4 bases and 0 bases respectively, with 10 bases between them. The CDR3 reads CSATGTTSYEQYF. Written as DNA, the CDR3 is TGCAGTGCTACCGGGACCACCTCCTACGAGCAGTACTTC.